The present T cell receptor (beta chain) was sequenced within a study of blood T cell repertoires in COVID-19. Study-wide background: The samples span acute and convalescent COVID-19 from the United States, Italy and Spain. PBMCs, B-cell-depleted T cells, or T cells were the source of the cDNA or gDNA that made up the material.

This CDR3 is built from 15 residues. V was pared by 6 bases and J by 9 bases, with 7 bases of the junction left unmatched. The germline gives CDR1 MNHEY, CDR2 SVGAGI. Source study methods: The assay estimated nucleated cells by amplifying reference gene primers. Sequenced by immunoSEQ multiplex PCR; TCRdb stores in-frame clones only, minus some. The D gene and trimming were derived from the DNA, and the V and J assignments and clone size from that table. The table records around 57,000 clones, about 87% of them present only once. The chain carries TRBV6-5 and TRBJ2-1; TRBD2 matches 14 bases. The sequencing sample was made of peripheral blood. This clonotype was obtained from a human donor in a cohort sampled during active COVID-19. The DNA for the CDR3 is TGTGCCAGCAGAACCGGGACTAGCGGGAGTAGTGAGCAGTTCTTC. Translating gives CASRTGTSGSSEQFF.